Below, 13 T cell receptor beta chains from the same sample are listed, as sequenced in a study of beta chain features in type 1 diabetes. The investigators reverse transcribed all of the isolated RNA, so they sequenced expressed TCRB transcripts. Repertoires were generated with immunoSEQ multiplex PCR, while TCRdb's copy carries only in-frame clones and drops some. The data show hundreds of thousands of clones, roughly a sixth seen once. The sample was naive CD4+ T cells from blood. The receptors originated from a man aged 18 to 30 in good health.

This clone was seen a few times. J is TRBJ2-7 and V is TRBV29-1; possibly TRBD2 for D (5 bases). Germline CDR1 SQVTM, CDR2 ANQGSEA. V dropped 8 bases and J dropped 9 bases, with 17 bases sitting between them. The CDR3 runs to 11 residues. The CDR3 DNA sequence: TGCAGCTATTTGACGGGGAAGGGGCAGTACTTC. This translates into CSYLTGKGQYF.

The chain's CDR3 is CASSLEAYGYTF. As DNA, the CDR3 is TGTGCCAGCAGCTTAGAAGCGTATGGCTACACCTTC. V gene TRBV7-9 combines with J gene TRBJ1-2, with unresolved D. With 1 base removed from V and 5 bases from J, the gap between germline ends came to 5 bases. This CDR3 comprises 12 residues. The V gene's germline CDR1 is SEHNR and CDR2 FQNEAQ (reference sequence).

This chain uses TRBV2 with TRBJ1-2; 9 nucleotides match TRBD1. The CDR3 extends over 13 amino acids. Germline V CDR1 and CDR2: SNHLY, FYNNEI. The junction had 5 bases not matched to a gene; V was cut back by 7 bases and J by 5 bases. In DNA form, the CDR3 reads TGTGCCAGCATTCGGGACAGGGTATATGGCTACACCTTC. Translation: CASIRDRVYGYTF.

The chain employs TRBV4-2 and TRBJ1-4, with 8 bases that match TRBD1. Germline V lookup: CDR1 LGHNA, CDR2 YNFKEQ. V lost 2 bases and J lost 6; bases outside the gene matches: 5. This CDR3 region has 15 residues. The CDR3 protein is CASSQFPGGDEKLFF. As DNA, the CDR3 is TGTGCCAGCAGCCAATTCCCAGGGGGCGATGAAAAACTGTTTTTT.

In this sample, this clone turned up a few times. The J gene is TRBJ1-1, the V gene TRBV7-3; D perhaps matches TRBD1 (5 bases). CDR1 and CDR2 (germline): SGHTA, FQGTGA. The length of the CDR3 is 13 residues. V was pared by 8 bases and J by 0 bases, with 10 bases between. CDR3 loop: CASRRDLNTEAFF. CDR3 sequence (DNA): TGTGCCAGCCGGCGGGACCTGAACACTGAAGCTTTCTTT.

This clone has only a few counts. The chain carries TRBV7-2 and TRBJ2-7; no clear D. Germline loops: CDR1 SGHTA, CDR2 FQGNSA. The CDR3 totals 13 residues. Trimming cost V 7 bases and J 2 bases, with 12 bases left between them. The CDR3, as DNA: TGTGCCAGCACCAGACAAATAACCTACGAGCAGTACTTC. Translated, it gives CASTRQITYEQYF.

This chain joins TRBV4-1 and TRBJ1-1; D unresolved. The CDR3 sequence is 13 residues long. Germline V lookup: CDR1 MGHRA, CDR2 YSYEKL. V lost 4 bases to trimming and J lost 5 bases, with 11 bases between them. Here the CDR3 DNA reads TGCGCCAGCAGCCTTGAGGTTGGTACTGAAGCTTTCTTT. It encodes CASSLEVGTEAFF.

This chain joins TRBV2 and TRBJ2-2; 8 nucleotides line up with TRBD1. Germline V lookup: CDR1 SNHLY, CDR2 FYNNEI. Losses at the gene ends were 6 bases for V and 2 bases for J; bases not matched to a gene: 5. This CDR3 comprises 15 residues. The CDR3: CASRFGQGNTGELFF. CDR3 in DNA: TGTGCCAGCAGATTTGGACAGGGAAACACCGGGGAGCTGTTTTTT.

This chain connects TRBV5-1 to TRBJ2-5; D may be TRBD1 or TRBD2 (5 bases each). The CDR3 has 13 amino acids. V was cut by 3 bases and J by 1 base, with 7 bases left in between. The germline gives CDR1 SGHRS, CDR2 YFSETQ. The CDR3 nucleotides read TGCGCCAGCAGCTGGGACCTCCAAGAGACCCAGTACTTC. It translates to CASSWDLQETQYF.

This clone came up a few times. The chain combines TRBV4-3 with TRBJ2-7; no clear D. V dropped 3 bases and J dropped 7 bases, with 10 bases sitting between them. This CDR3 spans 12 amino acids. From germline, CDR1 is LGHNA and CDR2 YSLEER. CDR3 DNA sequence: TGCGCCAGCAGCCAGGACGCCGGGGAGCAGTACTTC. Protein product: CASSQDAGEQYF.

V is TRBV5-1 and J is TRBJ2-3; perhaps TRBD1 as D (6 bases). V lost 4 bases to trimming and J lost 1 base, with 16 bases between them. Germline lookup yields CDR1 SGHRS and CDR2 YFSETQ. The CDR3 runs to 16 residues. The CDR3, as DNA: TGCGCCAGCAGCCCACCGACAGGTCTACGCACAGATACGCAGTATTTT. This codes for CASSPPTGLRTDTQYF.

This chain joins TRBV2 and TRBJ2-1; D tentatively reads TRBD1 or TRBD2 (5 bases each). Germline assignment: CDR1 SNHLY and CDR2 FYNNEI. Trimming pared 2 bases from V and 7 bases from J, leaving 15 bases between. CDR3 length equals 15 residues. The DNA of the CDR3 is TGTGCCAGCAGTGAAAATATGGGACGGATTAATGAGCAGTTCTTC. Translated, it gives CASSENMGRINEQFF.

The rearrangement uses TRBV10-3 and TRBJ2-7, with D perhaps matching TRBD2 (5 bases). This CDR3 region has 13 residues. Germline-derived CDR1 and CDR2 are ENHRY and SYGVKD. Trimming shortened V by 2 bases and J by 2 bases, and 7 bases separated the two germline ends. This CDR3 reads CAISEGLTYEQYF. CDR3 nucleotide sequence: TGTGCCATCAGTGAGGGACTTACCTACGAGCAGTACTTC.